The next 28 T cell receptor beta chains were all read from a single sample in a study of cytomegalovirus exposure and HLA in healthy donors. PCR involved 60 Vbeta and 13 Jbeta primers. Generated by immunoSEQ multiplex PCR, the TCRdb table keeps only in-frame clones and is missing some. The sample records about 70,000 clones, about 73% being singletons. What was sequenced was PBMCs. The origin of the receptors is a woman aged 55-75 years in good health and CMV-seropositive.

This clone showed up just a few times. The V and J genes are TRBV6-6 and TRBJ2-1; a weak D match, TRBD2 (5 bases). Trimming removed 6 bases from V and 5 bases from J, with 11 bases in between. The CDR3 is 13 residues long. In germline, CDR1 is MNHNY, CDR2 SVGAGI (reference sequence). The CDR3 reads CASRDSSDNEQFF. The CDR3 coding sequence is TGTGCCAGCAGGGACTCCAGCGACAATGAGCAGTTCTTC.

The V gene is TRBV5-1, the J gene TRBJ2-5; TRBD2 matches at 9 bases. The CDR3 totals 15 residues. With 0 bases clipped from V and 3 bases from J, the junction kept 3 bases outside the gene matches. Per germline, CDR1 SGHRS and CDR2 YFSETQ. CDR3 sequence: CASSLGGTSKETQYF. The CDR3 region has the DNA TGCGCCAGCAGCTTGGGAGGGACTAGCAAAGAGACCCAGTACTTC.

This clone is medium-sized by share. V gene TRBV27 combines with J gene TRBJ1-1; D is undetermined. The V and J ends lost 6 bases and 4 bases respectively, with 12 bases between them. CDR1 is MNHEY and CDR2 is SMNVEV in the germline V gene (reference sequence). The CDR3 length is 13 residues. CDR3 protein: CASRTIGITEAFF. The DNA of the CDR3 is TGTGCCAGCAGGACGATCGGGATCACTGAAGCTTTCTTT.

The V and J genes are TRBV11-2 and TRBJ1-6, with D maybe TRBD1 (6 bases). Germline V gene lookup returns CDR1 SGHAT and CDR2 FQNNGV. The CDR3 runs 14 residues. V gave up 5 bases and J gave up 5 bases, with 10 bases separating them. The CDR3 loop reads CASSIQGNNSPLHF. The CDR3 DNA reads as TGTGCCAGCAGCATACAGGGCAATAATTCACCCCTCCACTTT.

Here the CDR3 reads CASSFRTSGNLQETQYF. In DNA form, the CDR3 reads TGTGCCAGCAGCTTTAGGACTAGCGGGAACCTCCAAGAGACCCAGTACTTC. J is TRBJ2-5 and V is TRBV5-8; 12 bases align to TRBD2. Per germline, CDR1 SGHTS and CDR2 YDEGEE. The V segment lost 2 bases and the J segment 1 base; nucleotides outside the gene matches: 6. The CDR3 is 17 residues long.

Note on this clone: Because the CDR3 is missing its conserved closing phenylalanine or tryptophan, this is likely a read error. CDR3 in DNA: TGTGCCAGCAGCTCCCTAGGGGGGGCGCGAAGTAATACGCAGTATGTT. Translating gives CASSSLGGARSNTQYV. V gene TRBV7-2 combines with J gene TRBJ2-3; D might be TRBD2 (7 bases). Trimming took 4 bases from V and 7 from J, leaving 21 bases between them. This CDR3 has 16 residues. Germline CDR1 reads SGHTA; CDR2 reads FQGNSA.

Only a few counts were recorded for this clone. The conserved final phenylalanine or tryptophan is absent from the CDR3, which likely points to a read error. Within the sample, other DNA sequences also encode this same CDR3. V usage is TRBV6-5 and J usage is TRBJ1-2; D is perhaps TRBD1 (6 bases). The CDR3 covers 13 residues. CDR1 and CDR2 from the germline V gene are MNHEY and SVGAGI. CDR3 sequence reads: CASSYVGAHGYTC. The CDR3 bases are TGTGCCAGCAGTTACGTGGGGGCCCATGGATACACCTGC.

On this clone: An end of the junction differs from the germline gene, which may be a read error. The chain recombines TRBV29-1 with TRBJ1-5; possibly TRBD1 for D (6 bases). CDR1 SQVTM and CDR2 ANQGSEA come from the germline V gene. The CDR3 sequence is 13 residues long. Here the CDR3 reads CSVDGGWHQPQQF. The CDR3 nucleotides are TGCAGCGTTGATGGGGGCTGGCATCAGCCCCAGCAGTTT.

J is TRBJ1-6 and V is TRBV6-5; weak D call: TRBD1 (6 bases). V dropped 5 bases and J dropped 7 bases, with 9 bases sitting between them. The CDR3 loop spans 13 amino acids. Germline CDR1 and CDR2: MNHEY and SVGAGI. The CDR3 DNA reads TGTGCCAGCAGTAACGGACAGAATTCACCCCTCCACTTT. It encodes CASSNGQNSPLHF.

A few counts support this clone. The chain is built from TRBV30 and TRBJ1-2, with 7 bases aligning to TRBD1. The V and J ends lost 2 bases and 6 bases, in that order; junction bases with no gene match: 3. The CDR3 totals 12 residues. Germline CDR1 and CDR2: GTSNPN and SVGIG (reference sequence). CDR3 nucleotide sequence: TGTGCCTGGAGTCCGACAGGGAATGGCTACACCTTC. Residues: CAWSPTGNGYTF. The whole variable domain, remainder taken from reference TRBV30 and TRBJ1-2, is SQTIHQWPATLVQPVGSPLSLECTVEGTSNPNLYWYRQAAGRGLQLLFYSVGIGQISSEVPQNLSASRPQDRQFILSSKKLLLSDSGFYLCAWSPTGNGYTFGSGTRLTVV.

This clone rates as medium-sized. The gene calls are TRBV6-1 and TRBJ1-1; TRBD1 aligns across 7 bases. The CDR3 has 14 amino acids. Germline CDR1 reads MNHNS; CDR2 reads SASEGT. V dropped 4 bases and J dropped 4; count of bases not matched to a gene: 6. The CDR3 DNA sequence: TGTGCCAGCAGTGGGCCATCAGGGGGCACTGAAGCTTTCTTT. It yields the protein CASSGPSGGTEAFF.

This clone was counted once. V and J are TRBV7-3 and TRBJ2-1, with 10 bases lining up with TRBD2. Trimming cost V 5 bases and J 10 bases; bases outside gene matches: 11. This CDR3 region has 15 residues. Germline-derived CDR1 and CDR2 are SGHTA and FQGTGA. In nucleotides, the CDR3 is TGTGCCAGCAGCCGGACTAGCGGCTCCACGGGGGAGCAGTTCTTC. Protein: CASSRTSGSTGEQFF.

The V gene is TRBV29-1, the J gene TRBJ2-5, with D possibly matching TRBD1 (5 bases). The CDR3 loop spans 16 amino acids. Trimming pared 6 bases from V and 4 bases from J, leaving 24 bases between. Germline V gives CDR1 SQVTM, CDR2 ANQGSEA. CDR3 loop: CSVARGDSIMVETQYF. The CDR3, as DNA: TGCAGCGTAGCGAGAGGAGACAGCATTATGGTAGAGACCCAGTACTTC.

The gene calls are TRBV19 and TRBJ1-4, with D unresolved. Trimming pared 4 bases from V and 6 bases from J, leaving 6 bases between. Germline-derived CDR1 and CDR2 are LNHDA and SQIVND (reference sequence). This CDR3 comprises 12 residues. CDR3 region: CASSNPYEKLFF. The CDR3 DNA reads TGTGCCAGTAGTAATCCCTATGAAAAACTGTTTTTT.

The CDR3 spells CASSATGGTFF. The CDR3 region has the DNA TGTGCCAGCAGTGCCACGGGTGGAACTTTCTTT. This chain joins TRBV6-1 and TRBJ1-1, with D uncertain. Germline V lookup: CDR1 MNHNS, CDR2 SASEGT. The CDR3 has 11 amino acids. V was clipped by 4 bases and J by 12 bases, with 12 bases between them.

This clone has a handful of counts. This sequence joins TRBV6-5 and TRBJ1-2, with a possible D match to TRBD1 (5 bases). The CDR3 is 14 amino acids. V dropped 6 bases and J dropped 6 bases, with 17 bases sitting between them. Germline CDR1 reads MNHEY; CDR2 reads SVGAGI. The CDR3 sequence is CASSSAASGDGYTF. CDR3 sequence (DNA): TGTGCCAGCAGCTCAGCCGCATCGGGGGATGGCTACACCTTC.

This clone was recorded once. V and J are TRBV5-1 and TRBJ2-7; 10 nucleotides align to TRBD1. Losses at the gene ends were 0 bases for V and 6 bases for J; bases not matched to a gene: 3. The CDR3 sequence is 14 residues long. Germline V gene lookup returns CDR1 SGHRS and CDR2 YFSETQ. The CDR3 is CASSLGQGASEQYF. The DNA of the CDR3 is TGCGCCAGCAGCTTGGGACAGGGGGCGTCCGAGCAGTACTTC.

The V call is TRBV7-9, the J call TRBJ1-2; D gene uncertain. CDR3 length: 13 residues. The germline V gene encodes CDR1 SEHNR and CDR2 FQNEAQ (reference sequence). Trimming pared 5 bases from V and 6 bases from J, leaving 13 bases between. The CDR3 DNA is TGTGCCAGCAGCCCGACTGTTTCGGATGGCTACACCTTC. Translation: CASSPTVSDGYTF.

The V and J genes are TRBV7-9 and TRBJ2-7; TRBD1 might be the D (6 bases). The CDR3 runs 12 residues. Per the germline V gene, CDR1 is SEHNR and CDR2 is FQNEAQ (reference sequence). Trimming cost V 2 bases and J 4 bases, with 6 bases left between them. CDR3 DNA: TGTGCCAGCAGCTTACAGGGGTACGAGCAGTACTTC. Its translation is CASSLQGYEQYF. The whole variable domain, filled in from reference TRBV7-9 and TRBJ2-7, reads DTGVSQNPRHKITKRGQNVTFRCDPISEHNRLYWYRQTLGQGPEFLTYFQNEAQLEKSRLLSDRFSAERPKGSFSTLEIQRTEQGDSAMYLCASSLQGYEQYFGPGTRLTVT.

V gene TRBV10-3 combines with J gene TRBJ1-2, with D uncertain. There are 13 residues in the CDR3. Trimming took 4 bases from V and 3 from J, leaving 9 bases between them. Per the germline V gene, CDR1 is ENHRY and CDR2 is SYGVKD. The chain's CDR3 is CAISVRLHYGYTF. The CDR3 coding sequence is TGTGCCATCAGTGTCAGGTTACACTATGGCTACACCTTC.

This clone has only one observation. CDR3 sequence (DNA): TGCGCCAGCAGAGGGGACAAAGGGGTAAAGACCCAGTACTTC. It codes for CASRGDKGVKTQYF. The chain couples TRBV5-1 to TRBJ2-5; perhaps TRBD1 as D (6 bases). V was clipped by 5 bases and J by 6 bases, with 17 bases between them. Germline CDR1 is SGHRS and CDR2 is YFSETQ. The CDR3 sequence is 14 residues long.

This clone was observed a few times. The chain has TRBV29-1 and TRBJ1-1, with TRBD1 matching over 9 bases. Looked up from germline, CDR1 is SQVTM and CDR2 is ANQGSEA. The length of the CDR3 is 14 residues. J lost 3 bases, V lost 4 bases, and 6 bases had no gene match. The CDR3: CSVVGGQGDTEAFF. The DNA of the CDR3 is TGCAGCGTTGTTGGGGGACAGGGTGACACTGAAGCTTTCTTT.

This sequence joins TRBV5-1 and TRBJ1-1, with TRBD1 identical over 8 bases. The CDR3 has 14 residues. Germline assignment: CDR1 SGHRS and CDR2 YFSETQ. The trim removed 4 bases at V and 5 bases at J, leaving 7 bases unmatched. Here the CDR3 reads CASSLQGGSTEAFF. The CDR3 DNA sequence: TGCGCCAGCAGCCTACAGGGGGGCTCAACTGAAGCTTTCTTT.

J is TRBJ2-7 and V is TRBV7-6; a possible D gene is TRBD2 (6 bases). Per germline, CDR1 SGHVS and CDR2 FNYEAQ. V lost 1 base, J lost 5 bases, and 9 bases lay in between. This CDR3 has 13 amino acids. CDR3 loop: CASSLGRGDEQYF. CDR3 nucleotides: TGTGCCAGCAGCTTAGGGAGGGGTGACGAGCAGTACTTC.

The CDR3 protein is CSVIQDSGNTIYF. The DNA of the CDR3 is TGCAGCGTGATACAGGACTCTGGAAACACCATATATTTT. J is TRBJ1-3 and V is TRBV29-1, with D maybe TRBD1 (5 bases). The germline V gene has CDR1 SQVTM and CDR2 ANQGSEA. The CDR3 loop spans 13 amino acids. With 6 bases removed from V and 0 bases from J, the gap between germline ends came to 9 bases.

A note on this clone: Other DNA variants within this sample encode the same CDR3. The chain links TRBV18 to TRBJ1-5, with D uncertain. CDR1 and CDR2 (germline): KGHSH, LQKENI. The CDR3 runs 14 residues. V was cut by 3 bases and J by 0 bases, with 6 bases left in between. The CDR3 nucleotides are TGTGCCAGCTCACCTGAGGTTAGCAATCAGCCCCAGCATTTT. Encoded protein: CASSPEVSNQPQHF.

The J gene is TRBJ2-3, the V gene TRBV2, with TRBD1 matching 7 bases. Germline-derived CDR1 and CDR2 are SNHLY and FYNNEI. The CDR3 loop spans 14 amino acids. V trimming: 7 bases; J trimming: 2 bases; junction bases outside the gene matches: 6. CDR3 coding DNA: TGTGCCAGCACCAGGGACAGCCCCACAGATACGCAGTATTTT. Translated, it gives CASTRDSPTDTQYF.

This rearrangement joins TRBV27 to TRBJ2-7; 7 nucleotides align to TRBD1. Germline V lookup: CDR1 MNHEY, CDR2 SMNVEV (reference sequence). The CDR3 has 14 amino acids. Trimming at V came to 3 bases and at J to 5 bases, leaving 7 bases not matched to a gene. The CDR3 nucleotides read TGTGCCAGCAGTTTGGTCAGGGGGTCCCACGAGCAGTACTTC. Residues: CASSLVRGSHEQYF.